What follows are 12 T cell receptor beta chains derived from one specimen sequenced in a study of identifying expanded T cells in peripheral blood. Assay: immunoSEQ multiplex PCR; the TCRdb copy retains only in-frame clones and omits some. The sample consists of around 94,000 clones, about nine tenths of them appearing once. Sequences were obtained from blood. The source of these receptors is a person between 18 and 75 years old in good health.

This chain joins TRBV18 and TRBJ1-6, with no clear D. CDR3 length: 15 residues. Germline V gene sequence: CDR1 KGHSH, CDR2 LQKENI. The V gene lost 1 base and the J gene lost 10 bases, with 14 bases spanning the gap. CDR3 amino acids: CASSPRDGRISPLHF. CDR3 coding DNA: TGTGCCAGCTCACCACGCGACGGACGGATATCACCCCTCCACTTT. The variable domain in full, with the rest retrieved from reference TRBV18 and TRBJ1-6, is NAGVMQNPRHLVRRRGQEARLRCSPMKGHSHVYWYRQLPEEGLKFMVYLQKENIIDESGMPKERFSAEFPKEGPSILRIQQVVRGDSAAYFCASSPRDGRISPLHFGNGTRLTVT.

The rearrangement uses TRBV6-5 and TRBJ2-7, with D maybe TRBD2 (5 bases). CDR1 and CDR2 from the germline V gene are MNHEY and SVGAGI. Between the trimmed V and J ends, which lost 5 bases and 2 bases, there was a span of 13 bases. The CDR3 is made up of 14 amino acids. The CDR3 coding sequence is TGTGCCAGCAGTACGTTCAGGAGGACCTACGAGCAGTACTTC. Translating gives CASSTFRRTYEQYF.

This clone was observed a few times. In DNA form, the CDR3 reads TGTGCCAGCAGTCCACAGTATTCGAACACCGGGGAGCTGTTTTTT. Residues: CASSPQYSNTGELFF. The chain links TRBV6-4 to TRBJ2-2; D uncertain. CDR1 MRHNA and CDR2 SNTAGT come from the germline V gene. The V end was cut by 5 bases, the J end by 0 bases, with 10 bases between. The CDR3 sequence is 15 residues long.

The V and J genes are TRBV18 and TRBJ2-3, with D possibly matching TRBD1 (5 bases). The CDR3 is made up of 15 amino acids. V dropped 5 bases and J dropped 0 bases, with 12 bases sitting between them. Germline V gene data show CDR1 as KGHSH and CDR2 as LQKENI. The CDR3 reads CASSDDSSSTDTQYF. The CDR3 bases are TGTGCCAGCTCAGATGACAGTTCTAGCACAGATACGCAGTATTTT.

This clone was seen once. V usage is TRBV6-6 and J usage is TRBJ2-2; possible D gene TRBD2, 6 bases. The CDR3 is 15 amino acids. The V end was cut by 5 bases, the J end by 1 base, with 11 bases between. CDR1 and CDR2 (germline): MNHNY, SVGAGI (reference sequence). CDR3 residues: CASSAGTLNTGELFF. CDR3 nucleotides: TGTGCCAGCAGTGCGGGGACTTTGAACACCGGGGAGCTGTTTTTT.

This clone has just one count. The rearrangement links TRBV19 to TRBJ1-2; D is unresolved. CDR1 is LNHDA and CDR2 is SQIVND in the germline V gene (reference sequence). The V gene lost 4 bases and the J gene lost 4 bases, with 13 bases spanning the gap. This CDR3 is built from 14 residues. CDR3 sequence reads: CASSTATYFYGYTF. DNA for the CDR3: TGTGCCAGTAGTACTGCGACCTACTTCTATGGCTACACCTTC.

The chain carries TRBV5-1 and TRBJ1-1, with D unresolved. This CDR3 is built from 13 residues. CDR1 SGHRS and CDR2 YFSETQ come from the germline V gene. The V end lost 2 bases, the J end lost 3 bases, and 8 bases lay between the germline ends. CDR3 sequence (DNA): TGCGCCAGCAGCTTCTCCGGGGACACTGAAGCTTTCTTT. Translation: CASSFSGDTEAFF.

This chain joins TRBV18 and TRBJ1-1; 9 bases fit TRBD1. The V gene end was trimmed by 3 bases and the J gene end by 6 bases; junction bases not matched to a gene: 8. The CDR3 runs 15 residues. Germline-derived CDR1 and CDR2 are KGHSH and LQKENI. The CDR3 coding sequence is TGTGCCAGCTCACCCCTACCCAGGACAGGGGCTGAAGCTTTCTTT. Translated: CASSPLPRTGAEAFF.

This sequence joins TRBV19 and TRBJ1-2; TRBD1 matches 7 bases. V lost 9 bases, J lost 0 bases, and 7 bases stayed unmatched. The CDR3 spans 14 residues. Germline V gene data show CDR1 as LNHDA and CDR2 as SQIVND (reference sequence). CDR3 bases: TGTGCCAGCGGACAGGCCCCAGCTAACTATGGCTACACCTTC. Translating gives CASGQAPANYGYTF.

The chain combines TRBV10-1 with TRBJ2-2; TRBD1 matches 9 bases. Trimming removed 8 bases from V and 1 base from J; junction bases left unmatched: 17. This CDR3 region has 19 residues. CDR1 and CDR2 from the germline V gene are WNHNN and SYGVQD (reference sequence). CDR3 DNA: TGCGCCAGCCATTGGACAGGGGAATACACTAATGGGAACACCGGGGAGCTGTTTTTT. Residues: CASHWTGEYTNGNTGELFF.

J is TRBJ1-5 and V is TRBV2; 8 bases match TRBD1. The length of the CDR3 is 15 residues. CDR1 and CDR2 from the germline V gene are SNHLY and FYNNEI. The V and J ends lost 6 bases and 6 bases, in that order; junction bases with no gene match: 10. The CDR3 here is CASSPRDRFSQPQHF. CDR3 bases: TGTGCCAGCAGCCCTCGGGACAGGTTTTCTCAGCCCCAGCATTTT.

The sample holds one count of this clone. The chain couples TRBV11-2 to TRBJ1-5; no firm D call. Between the trimmed V and J ends, which lost 2 bases and 6 bases, there was a span of 20 bases. CDR1 is SGHAT, CDR2 FQNNGV, per germline. The CDR3 is made up of 17 amino acids. CDR3 region: CASSLLDPKGSRQPQHF. CDR3 in DNA: TGTGCCAGCAGCTTATTGGATCCGAAGGGCTCGCGTCAGCCCCAGCATTTT.